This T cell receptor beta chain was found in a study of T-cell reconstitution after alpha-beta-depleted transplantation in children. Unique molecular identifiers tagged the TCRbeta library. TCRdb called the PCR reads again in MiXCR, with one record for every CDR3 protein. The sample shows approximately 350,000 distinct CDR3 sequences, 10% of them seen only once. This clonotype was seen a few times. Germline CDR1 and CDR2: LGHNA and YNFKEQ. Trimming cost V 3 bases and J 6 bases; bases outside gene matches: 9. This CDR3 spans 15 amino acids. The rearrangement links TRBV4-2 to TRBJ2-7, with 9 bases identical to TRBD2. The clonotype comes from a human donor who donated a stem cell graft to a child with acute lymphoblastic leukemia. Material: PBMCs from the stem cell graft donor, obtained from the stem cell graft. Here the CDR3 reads CASSQDSGSGREQYF. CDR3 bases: TGTGCCAGCAGCCAGGATAGCGGGAGTGGACGCGAGCAGTACTTC.